There are many counts of the clone carrying this T cell receptor (beta chain). The data were taken from a study of T cells in Graves' hyperthyroidism and ophthalmopathy. Study background: Peripheral blood collection took place at initial diagnosis, before any treatment.

From RNA transcripts, TCR beta CDR3 regions were amplified. The TCR CDR3 was amplified in a first-round RT-PCR using the HTBI primer set. TCRdb redid the calling of the multiplex PCR reads with MiXCR, one entry per CDR3 protein. The sample has 700,000 or so distinct CDR3 sequences, 16% seen once. The junction had 8 bases not matched to a gene; V was cut back by 5 bases and J by 3 bases. The CDR3 covers 15 residues. Germline CDR1 is MDHEN and CDR2 is SYDVKM. Input material: blood. The receptor comes from a man aged 18 to 29 with Graves' hyperthyroidism. V is TRBV28 and J is TRBJ2-7; 9 bases align to TRBD1. The CDR3, as DNA: TGTGCCAGCAGTATCGCCGGGACAGGGTACTACGAGCAGTACTTC. Its protein is CASSIAGTGYYEQYF.